One T cell receptor beta chain is described in this entry. No antigen is known for it. These data come from a study of shared clonotypes between healthy human individuals. Study-wide results and caveats: Relative to memory subsets, naive subsets generally showed larger estimated richness.

CDR1 MNHEY and CDR2 SMNVEV come from the germline V gene (reference sequence). The CDR3 length is 12 residues. Trimming stripped 4 bases from V and 11 bases from J, with 14 bases between. Measured with immunoSEQ multiplex PCR; TCRdb has only the in-frame clones, and not every one. The sample lists 2 million to 2.5 million clones; about 95% were seen once. Naive CD8 isolation took CD45RO-negative cells positively selected for CCR7 and excluded terminally differentiated effector memory CD45RA+ cells. The sample consisted of naive CD8+ T cells sorted from blood. The chain has TRBV27 and TRBJ1-1, with a possible D match to TRBD1 (5 bases). This receptor was identified in a man aged 18-30 years in good health. CDR3 loop: CASSSQEGWAFF. The CDR3 DNA follows: TGTGCCAGCAGTTCCCAGGAGGGGTGGGCTTTCTTT.